This T cell receptor beta chain is from a study of T-cell memory formation after mild COVID-19. This CDR3 has 14 amino acids. V was shortened by 2 bases and J by 2 bases, with 10 bases between the two germline ends. Germline CDR1 and CDR2: SGHTA and FQGNSA. TCRdb reprocessed the 5' RACE reads with MiXCR, giving one entry per CDR3 protein. The sample includes 270,000 or so distinct CDR3 sequences, 15% to 20% of them seen just once. The sample taken for sequencing was PBMCs or a T cell subset sorted from them (not recorded which). This chain links TRBV7-2 with TRBJ2-7; tentatively, D is TRBD1 (6 bases). The sequence was collected from a young man who had mild COVID-19 (a few samples of this study predate the infection). Cell type and time point are not known. DNA of the CDR3: TGTGCCAGCAGCTTAACACAGGGTCCCTACGAGCAGTACGTC. Translating gives CASSLTQGPYEQYV.